In this sample, the clone carrying this T cell receptor (beta chain) turned up a few times. Its antigen is unknown. The entry originates in a study of T-cell memory formation after mild COVID-19. In the study overall: Largely, the TCR clusters proved donor specific. Findings of the study overall: Within pre-infection memory, some responding clones were found, suggesting cross-reactive memory joined.

The CDR3 has 14 residues. Deletions cut 3 bases from V and 3 bases from J, with 12 bases between. Germline V gene sequence: CDR1 SGHRS, CDR2 YFSETQ. Constant-segment primers were used for 5'RACE, and the resulting TCR alpha and TCR beta cDNA libraries carried sample barcodes and UMIs. TCRdb redid the calling of the 5' RACE reads with MiXCR, one entry per CDR3 protein. This sample yields some 120,000 distinct CDR3 sequences, of which approximately 6.2% are seen a single time; 2% to 2.5% belongs to the top ten. The sample consisted of PBMCs or a T cell subset sorted from them (not recorded which). The V and J genes are TRBV5-1 and TRBJ2-5, with TRBD2 as a possible D gene (6 bases). The sequence came from an adult woman who had mild COVID-19 (a few samples of this study predate the infection). Cell type and time point are not known. The CDR3 reads CASSSGLGEETQYF. As DNA, the CDR3 is TGCGCCAGCAGCTCGGGACTGGGGGAAGAGACCCAGTACTTC.